This TCR beta chain stems from a study of shared clonotypes between healthy human individuals. Execution of the assay was at deep level. Using immunoSEQ multiplex PCR, the repertoire was profiled, and TCRdb retains in-frame clones only, with some absent. This table has 470,000 or so clones, over 70% appearing once. Germline trimming cut 4 bases from V and 4 bases from J; bases unmatched to any gene: 4. This CDR3 region has 15 residues. Germline V gives CDR1 PRHDT, CDR2 FYEKMQ (reference sequence). V and J are TRBV13 and TRBJ2-7, with 13 bases that match TRBD2. Input material: PBMCs. The source of this sequence is a woman aged 35 to 49 in good health. Some clones in this sample may be carry-over from other donors' samples. The CDR3 loop reads CASSWTSGSGYEQYF. CDR3 sequence (DNA): TGTGCCAGCAGCTGGACTAGCGGGAGTGGGTACGAGCAGTACTTC.